This TCR beta chain stems from a study of blood T cells in healthy people across ages (dated by TCRdb to the mid-2010s). In terms of the full investigation: In model experiments, roughly one uniquely barcoded TCR beta cDNA molecule per two T cells was captured by template switching. The study analyzed two additional independent replicas of 1 million unique cDNA reads from the same blood draw for two donors, one aged 18 to 29 and one aged 80 or older. To avoid experimental bias, donors of different ages were distributed randomly across sequencing lanes. Age-related changes in TCR beta repertoire diversity were measured in the study by deep sequencing normalized with unique cDNA molecular identifiers. Four age groups were formed from the donors: young (average roughly 15 years), middle-aged (approximately 41), aged (62) and long-lived (approximately 80).

The roughly 39 donors, aged roughly 6 to 95 years, were systemically healthy Caucasian individuals from Russia. Each donor gave about 9.7 milliliters of peripheral blood, drawn into EDTA-treated Vacutainer tubes. Ficoll-Paque density-gradient centrifugation was used to isolate PBMCs, with at least 6.5 million per sample. Trizol reagent was used to extract total RNA from PBMCs, with at least 6 micrograms per sample. Naive CD45RAhigh/CD27high T cell percentages were measured by flow cytometry on a PBMC aliquot from every donor. Here is what the overall study found, with its caveats: Total diversity estimates from one million sequenced T cells were considered lower bounds and underestimates. Bulk unsorted PBMC profiling prevented conclusive comparison of naive and antigen-experienced compartments. Observed TCR beta diversity per million T cells fell roughly linearly with age, and a significant reduction was already apparent by age roughly 40. There was a strong correlation between observed TCR beta diversity and the percentage of naive T cells measured by flow cytometry. The CMV infection status of donors was not known, potentially confounding age-related changes in expanded clonotypes. The long-lived group showed more naive CD4+ T cells, fewer expanded clones and increased TCR diversity than the aged group, suggesting age selection.

A few counts support this clonotype. This receptor's antigen is unknown. No much larger clone is present one base from it, and per-base qualities are unavailable. Library preparation employed 5' RACE. Instrument used: Illumina HiSeq 2500. The second PCR ran for roughly 7 to 11 cycles and used a J-beta primer mix along with a sample-barcoded 5' primer. A unique molecular identifier was introduced onto each TCR beta cDNA molecule by a template-switch 5' adaptor carrying 12 random nucleotides. Each sample yielded at least 2.5 million CDR3-containing paired-end reads. First-strand cDNA synthesis was performed from all RNA using the Mint cDNA synthesis kit, with priming by a TRBC-specific oligonucleotide. Following uracil-DNA glycosylase treatment, all cDNA underwent a first 18-cycle PCR with the universal primers M1SS and BC2_uni_R. Concerning the study's data processing: Each sample was normalized by randomly selecting 1 million high-quality reads, each carrying a distinct molecular identifier. Reads with shared molecular identifiers were discarded instead of being binned into consensus sequences. CDR3 identification, clonotype clustering and error correction used MiTCR with a Q25 quality threshold and the strictest error-elimination algorithm. A nonparametric unseen species model with Euler transformation was used to estimate lower-bound total TCR beta diversity. The public reads were reprocessed in TCRdb via fastp at Q25 and MiXCR, keeping in-frame beta chains. Rows with a matching CDR3 protein are joined into one entry that keeps the most common DNA and genes. The V and J calls, along with clone size, are taken from TCRdb and not from the paper's own processing. The sample data list roughly 1.4 million distinct CDR3 sequences, and roughly 59% of these were observed just once. The top ten constitute 6.7% of the sample.

The CDR3 has 15 amino acids, counting the end cysteine and phenylalanine. The retained sequence is limited to the CDR3, 45 bases, with the frame set at the first base. The chain was built from TRBV12-3 or TRBV12-4 and TRBJ2-7; the D gene is possibly TRBD1 or TRBD2, each agreeing over 6 bases. The DNA end is a closer match to TRBJ2-5, so the J assignment may be wrong. The sequenced material came from blood. The receptor comes from a man aged 18 to 30 in good health. The nucleotide sequence is given as TGTGCCAGCAGCCCGAATGGGGGGCAGCAAGAGACCCAGTACTTC. Translated, this gives CASSPNGGQQETQYF.